The present T cell receptor beta chain was sequenced within a study of T cells in Graves' hyperthyroidism and ophthalmopathy. Study-wide points: Ophthalmopathy was distinguished from stable hyperthyroidism by 13 V-J signatures. Ophthalmopathy was model-predicted a median about six months pre-onset.

The CDR3 regions of TCR beta were amplified from RNA transcripts. First-round RT-PCR of the TCR CDR3 relied on the HTBI primer set. TCRdb analysed the multiplex PCR reads with MiXCR anew, one entry per CDR3 protein. Altogether 500,000 to 650,000 distinct CDR3 sequences are present, 20% being singletons, with the ten largest covering over 45%. At least ten counts were recorded for this clonotype. Its antigen remains unknown. It was uncontrolled infection, other autoimmune disease, pregnancy or lactation that excluded patients. The CDR3 has 12 amino acids. V lost 2 bases, J lost 5 bases, and 4 bases lay in between. Germline V gene lookup returns CDR1 KGHSH and CDR2 LQKENI.

This chain uses TRBV18 with TRBJ2-1; D gene ambiguous. This clonotype was sampled from a man between 40 and 49 years old with Graves' ophthalmopathy. Sequencing input: blood. The CDR3 sequence is CASSPWDNEQFF. The CDR3 DNA reads TGTGCCAGCTCACCATGGGACAATGAGCAGTTCTTC.